Reported below is one T cell receptor beta chain. The data originate from a study of blood T cell repertoires in COVID-19. On the study more broadly: Donors in the United States, Italy and Spain gave samples during acute or convalescent COVID-19. T cells, B-cell-depleted T cells, or PBMCs supplied cDNA or gDNA.

In the authors' methods: Amplified reference gene primers provided the basis for estimating nucleated cell counts. Assay used: immunoSEQ multiplex PCR; TCRdb lists only in-frame clones, some missing. The V and J calls and clone size come from that table; D and trimming were worked out from the DNA. The profile shows 340,000 or so clones, 80% to 90% of them singletons. Germline values: CDR1 LNHDA, CDR2 SQIVND (reference sequence). This CDR3 region has 17 residues. The V and J ends lost 3 bases and 5 bases, in that order; junction bases with no gene match: 13. Sample: peripheral blood. This clonotype was obtained from a man in his thirties or forties with active or convalescent COVID-19. The chain joins TRBV19 to TRBJ1-5; 7 nucleotides align to TRBD1. CDR3 coding DNA: TGTGCCAGTAGTATTGGATACAGGGGAGGATCTGATCAGCCCCAGCATTTT. Translating gives CASSIGYRGGSDQPQHF.